Listed here are 17 T cell receptor beta chains from one sample, sequenced in a study of beta chain features in type 1 diabetes. The entirety of the isolated RNA underwent reverse transcription, so expressed TCRB transcripts were sequenced. The data were produced by immunoSEQ multiplex PCR, yet TCRdb's version contains in-frame clones alone and is incomplete. The data show 250,000 to 300,000 clones, with 24% seen just once and roughly 0.011% held by the top ten. General study results and limits: There was a moderate but significant shortening of TCRB CDR3s in all four CD4+ subsets of Type 1 diabetes patients.

Which antigens these TCRs recognize remains unknown. The sequenced sample was naive CD4+ T cells from blood. The origin of the receptors is a woman in her twenties or thirties with type 1 diabetes.

With regard to this clone: At one end, the junction sequence differs from germline, possibly due to a read error. The chain joins TRBV30 to TRBJ1-1; a weak D match, TRBD1 (5 bases). This CDR3 contains 11 residues. Per germline, CDR1 GTSNPN and CDR2 SVGIG (reference sequence). In nucleotides, the CDR3 is TGTGCCAGGAGTAGGGGCACTGAAGCTTTCTTT. Protein sequence: CARSRGTEAFF.

This clone was found a few times. The J gene is TRBJ2-6, the V gene TRBV28, with D uncertain. V was trimmed by 6 bases and J by 0 bases, leaving 3 bases between them. This CDR3 comprises 13 residues. The germline V gene has CDR1 MDHEN and CDR2 SYDVKM. This chain's CDR3 is CASRYSGANVLTF. In nucleotides, the CDR3 is TGTGCCAGCAGATACTCTGGGGCCAACGTCCTGACTTTC.

This chain joins TRBV5-1 and TRBJ2-5; 8 bases agree with TRBD2. Trimming took 1 base from V and 2 from J; bases not matched to a gene: 1. The CDR3 contains 14 residues. CDR1 SGHRS and CDR2 YFSETQ come from the germline V gene. CDR3 coding DNA: TGCGCCAGCAGCTTGACTAGCGGACAAGAGACCCAGTACTTC. Translation gives CASSLTSGQETQYF.

The sample holds a few counts of this clone. V and J are TRBV10-3 and TRBJ2-3; 12 bases map to TRBD2. Germline V gene data show CDR1 as ENHRY and CDR2 as SYGVKD. CDR3 size: 18 residues. V shed 8 bases, J shed 3 bases, and the junction held 15 bases outside the gene matches. This CDR3 is CAIGIGTSGQQVTDTQYF. CDR3 coding DNA: TGTGCCATCGGCATCGGGACTAGCGGGCAGCAAGTGACAGATACGCAGTATTTT.

V usage is TRBV4-1 and J usage is TRBJ1-2; D may be TRBD1 (6 bases). V shed 1 base and J shed 5 bases, with 17 bases lying between them. The germline V gene encodes CDR1 MGHRA and CDR2 YSYEKL. The CDR3 has 16 amino acids. Here the CDR3 DNA reads TGCGCCAGCAGCCAAGCGAGGGGGGGGCGGTCATATGGCTACACCTTC. Protein product: CASSQARGGRSYGYTF.

The chain uses TRBV19 and TRBJ2-7; the D is unclear. The CDR3 spans 12 residues. Germline-derived CDR1 and CDR2 are LNHDA and SQIVND (reference sequence). V was cut by 5 bases and J by 3 bases, with 8 bases left in between. The CDR3 loop is CASSAADYEQYF. DNA of the CDR3: TGTGCCAGTAGTGCGGCTGACTACGAGCAGTACTTC.

The genes are TRBV5-1 and TRBJ2-5, with D possibly being TRBD1 (5 bases). The germline CDR1 and CDR2 sequences are SGHRS and YFSETQ. CDR3 size: 13 residues. V was shortened by 2 bases and J by 3 bases, with 8 bases between the two germline ends. The CDR3 sequence is CASSFEGEETQYF. CDR3 in DNA: TGCGCCAGCAGCTTTGAAGGGGAAGAGACCCAGTACTTC.

This clone has a handful of counts. This chain joins TRBV6-1 and TRBJ2-1; D call uncertain. V was shortened by 4 bases and J by 6 bases, with 22 bases between the two germline ends. The CDR3 spans 17 residues. Germline V gene sequence: CDR1 MNHNS, CDR2 SASEGT. As DNA, the CDR3 is TGTGCCAGCAGTGCATTCGAGGTAGCTTTTGTCGGCAATGAGCAGTTCTTC. Translation gives CASSAFEVAFVGNEQFF.

This clone occurred a few times. This rearrangement joins TRBV2 to TRBJ1-5, with D unclear. CDR3 length: 14 amino acids. V lost 6 bases, J lost 3 bases, and 12 bases lay in between. From germline, CDR1 is SNHLY and CDR2 FYNNEI. CDR3 protein: CASSDREINQPQHF. In DNA form, the CDR3 reads TGTGCCAGCAGCGACCGGGAGATCAATCAGCCCCAGCATTTT.

This clone was seen more than once but under ten times. The chain uses TRBV29-1 and TRBJ1-2; perhaps TRBD1 as D (5 bases). The CDR3 is 13 amino acids. Germline V gives CDR1 SQVTM, CDR2 ANQGSEA. Trimming removed 2 bases from V and 7 bases from J, with 14 bases in between. CDR3 bases: TGCAGCGTTGAATATCGGCAGGGAGGTGGCTACACCTTC. This codes for CSVEYRQGGGYTF.

The CDR3 reads CAWSYGGDGYNEQFF. Here the CDR3 DNA reads TGTGCCTGGAGTTATGGCGGCGACGGTTACAATGAGCAGTTCTTC. The chain carries TRBV30 and TRBJ2-1; the D is unclear. Germline CDR1 reads GTSNPN; CDR2 reads SVGIG (reference sequence). This CDR3 has 15 residues. Deletions cut 2 bases from V and 4 bases from J, with 15 bases between.

The CDR3 nucleotides are TGCAGCGTTGAAGTAGCCCGGAGAGCTTTCTTT. It codes for CSVEVARRAFF. V and J are TRBV29-1 and TRBJ1-1; D is ambiguous. The CDR3 has 11 amino acids. Germline V CDR1 and CDR2: SQVTM, ANQGSEA. Trimming shortened V by 1 base and J by 10 bases, and 10 bases separated the two germline ends. Variable domain in full (rest from reference TRBV29-1 and TRBJ1-1): SAVISQKPSRDICQRGTSLTIQCQVDSQVTMMFWYRQQPGQSLTLIATANQGSEATYESGFVIDKFPISRPNLTFSTLTVSNMSPEDSSIYLCSVEVARRAFFGQGTRLTVV.

The sample holds a few counts of this clone. The identical CDR3 is also encoded by other nucleotide sequences in the sample. CDR3 loop: CASRETGGNQPQHF. CDR3 nucleotides: TGCGCCAGCAGGGAGACAGGGGGAAATCAGCCCCAGCATTTT. The rearrangement links TRBV5-1 to TRBJ1-5, with 9 bases aligning to TRBD1. The CDR3 is 14 amino acids. CDR1 is SGHRS, CDR2 YFSETQ, per germline. The V and J ends lost 5 bases and 4 bases, in that order; junction bases with no gene match: 4.

The chain joins TRBV10-3 to TRBJ1-5; D remains unclear. The CDR3 runs 15 residues. Germline V CDR1 and CDR2: ENHRY, SYGVKD. V was cut by 0 bases and J by 3 bases, with 9 bases left in between. The CDR3 DNA follows: TGTGCCATCAGTGAGTCGCGGGTTGACAATCAGCCCCAGCATTTT. Its translation: CAISESRVDNQPQHF.

This clone was seen a handful of times. This chain joins TRBV4-1 and TRBJ2-1; 12 bases are a match to TRBD2. Trimming removed 4 bases from V and 7 bases from J; junction bases left unmatched: 8. The CDR3 runs to 16 residues. From germline, CDR1 is MGHRA and CDR2 YSYEKL. The CDR3 bases are TGCGCCAGCAGCCCATGGGGAACTAGCGGGAGGAATGAGCAGTTCTTC. It yields the protein CASSPWGTSGRNEQFF.

The rearrangement uses TRBV18 and TRBJ2-2, with a possible D match to TRBD1 (6 bases). Germline V CDR1 and CDR2: KGHSH, LQKENI. V dropped 0 bases and J dropped 6 bases, with 14 bases sitting between them. This CDR3 has 16 residues. CDR3 bases: TGTGCCAGCTCACCACCCCGGACAGCGTTCCCCGGGGAGCTGTTTTTT. This gives the protein CASSPPRTAFPGELFF.

The chain joins TRBV4-2 to TRBJ2-3; 9 bases agree with TRBD1. CDR3 length: 15 amino acids. V lost 5 bases to trimming and J lost 0 bases; unmatched junction nucleotides: 3. The germline CDR1 and CDR2 sequences are LGHNA and YNFKEQ. CDR3 amino acids: CASSEQGASTDTQYF. The CDR3 nucleotides read TGTGCCAGCAGCGAACAGGGGGCTAGCACAGATACGCAGTATTTT.